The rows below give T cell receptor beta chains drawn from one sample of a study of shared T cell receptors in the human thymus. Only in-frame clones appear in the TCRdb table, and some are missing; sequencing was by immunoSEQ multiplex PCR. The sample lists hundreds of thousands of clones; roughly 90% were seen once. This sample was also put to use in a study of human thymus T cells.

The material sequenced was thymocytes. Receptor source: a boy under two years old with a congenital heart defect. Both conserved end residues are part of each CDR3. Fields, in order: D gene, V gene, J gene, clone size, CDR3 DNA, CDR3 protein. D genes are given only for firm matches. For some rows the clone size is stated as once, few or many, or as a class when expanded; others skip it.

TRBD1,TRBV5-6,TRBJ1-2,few,TGTGCCAGCAGCTTTACAGGGGGCCATGGCTACACCTTC,CASSFTGGHGYTF
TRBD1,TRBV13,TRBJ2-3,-,TGTGCCAGCAGTATAGGGGGCGGGTGGGCCCTAATCACAGATACGCAGTATTTT,CASSIGGGWALITDTQYF
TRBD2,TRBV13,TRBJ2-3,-,TGTGCCAGCAGCCCACGAGCGGGGGGGAAGACAGATACGCAGTATTTT,CASSPRAGGKTDTQYF
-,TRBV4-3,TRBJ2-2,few,TGCGCCAGCAGCCTCGTAAGGGGGGGGAGTTTGGTCGGGGAGCTGTTTTTT,CASSLVRGGSLVGELFF
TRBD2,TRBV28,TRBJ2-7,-,TGTGCCACCTCCCGGGAGGGGGGCTACGAGCAGTACTTC,CATSREGGYEQYF
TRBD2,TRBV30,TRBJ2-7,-,TGTGCCTGGGGCCAACTAGCGGGAGAATTATACGAGCAGTACTTC,CAWGQLAGELYEQYF
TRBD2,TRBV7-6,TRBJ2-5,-,TGTGCCAGCAGCTTAGAACCGGGAGGGGGGGAGACCCAGTACTTC,CASSLEPGGGETQYF
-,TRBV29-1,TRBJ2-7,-,TGCAGCGTTGTAGACAGGCCCTCCTACGAGCAGTACTTC,CSVVDRPSYEQYF
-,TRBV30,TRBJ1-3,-,TGTGCCTGGAGTGTTAACAGGCTCCTTGACTCTGGAAACACCATATATTTT,CAWSVNRLLDSGNTIYF
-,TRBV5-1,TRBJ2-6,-,TGCGCCAGCAGCCAGGTTGGCATCTCTGGGGCCAACGTCCTGACTTTC,CASSQVGISGANVLTF
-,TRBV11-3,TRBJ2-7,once,TGTGCCAGCAGCTTAGGCGTAGAGTTCGAGCAGTACTTC,CASSLGVEFEQYF
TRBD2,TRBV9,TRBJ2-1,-,TGTGCCAGCAGCGCCAGGGTTAGCGGGAGGGCCTACAATGAGCAGTTCTTC,CASSARVSGRAYNEQFF
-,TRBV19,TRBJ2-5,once,TGTGCCAGTAGTACCCACAAGAAAGAGACCCAGTACTTC,CASSTHKKETQYF
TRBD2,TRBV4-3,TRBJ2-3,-,TGCGCCAGCAGCCAAGATAGGCTAGCGGGGGTAGATACGCAGTATTTT,CASSQDRLAGVDTQYF
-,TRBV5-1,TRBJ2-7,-,TGCGCCAGCAGCTTGGACAGCACCTACGAGCAGTACTTC,CASSLDSTYEQYF
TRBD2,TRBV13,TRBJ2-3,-,TGTGCCAGCAGCTCCCACGCCGGGGCTAGCGGATACACAGATACGCAGTATTTT,CASSSHAGASGYTDTQYF
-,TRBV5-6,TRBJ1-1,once,TGTGCCAGCAGCGGAACATCACACTGGAGGGGCACTGAAGCTTTCTTT,CASSGTSHWRGTEAFF
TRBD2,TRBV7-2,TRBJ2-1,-,TGTGCCAGCAGCTTACCCTTAGCGGGAGTAGGCGGTGAGCAGTTCTTC,CASSLPLAGVGGEQFF
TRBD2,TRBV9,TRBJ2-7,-,TGTGCCAGCAGCGAAACTAGCGGGGGCCTTTACGAGCAGTACTTC,CASSETSGGLYEQYF
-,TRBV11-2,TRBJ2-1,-,TGTGCCAGCAGAACGCTGGATGCACTACCCTACAATGAGCAGTTCTTC,CASRTLDALPYNEQFF
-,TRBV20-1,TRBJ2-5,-,TGCAGTGCTAGAGATCGAGAGACCCAGTACTTC,CSARDRETQYF
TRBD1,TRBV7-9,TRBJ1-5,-,TGTGCCAGCAGCCAGAACCCGGACAGGGAAGATCAGCCCCAGCATTTT,CASSQNPDREDQPQHF
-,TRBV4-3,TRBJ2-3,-,TGCGCCAGCAGCCATCGGACGTCGAGGGAGGCAGATACGCAGTATTTT,CASSHRTSREADTQYF
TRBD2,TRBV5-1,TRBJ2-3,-,TGCGCCAGCAGCCATAGCGGGAGGGCCGATACGCAGTATTTT,CASSHSGRADTQYF
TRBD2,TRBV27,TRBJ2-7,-,TGTGCCAGCAGCCCTAGCGGGACTAGCAGCTACTACTACGAGCAGTACTTC,CASSPSGTSSYYYEQYF
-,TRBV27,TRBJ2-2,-,TGTGCCAGCGTCATTCCCAGGGAGCTGTTTTTT,CASVIPRELFF
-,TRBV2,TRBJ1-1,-,TGTGCCAGCAGGGGACACCCGGGGACTGAAGCTTTCTTT,CASRGHPGTEAFF
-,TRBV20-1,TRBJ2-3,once,TGCAGTGCTGCCCAGGATACGCAGTATTTT,CSAAQDTQYF
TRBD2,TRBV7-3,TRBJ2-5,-,TGTGCCAGCAGCCCGGGACTAGCTCTCGAGACCCAGTACTTC,CASSPGLALETQYF